The 17 T cell receptor beta chains below all came from one sample that was sequenced in a study of blood T cell repertoires in COVID-19. Assay used: immunoSEQ multiplex PCR; TCRdb lists only in-frame clones, some missing. Of about 200,000 clones listed, approximately 87% are singletons. Sequenced input: peripheral blood. Receptor source: a woman between 65 and 79 years old with acute or convalescent COVID-19.

The V gene is TRBV7-9, the J gene TRBJ1-2; no firm D call. This CDR3 region has 13 residues. CDR1 is SEHNR and CDR2 is FQNEAQ in the germline V gene (reference sequence). Trimming stripped 1 base from V and 7 bases from J, with 10 bases between. The CDR3 DNA reads as TGTGCCAGCAGCTTAGGAGGGTCTCTTGGCTACACCTTC. This encodes CASSLGGSLGYTF.

The V and J genes are TRBV5-4 and TRBJ2-7, with 9 positions matching TRBD2. The germline CDR1 and CDR2 sequences are SGHNT and YYREEE (reference sequence). J gave up 5 bases and V 4 bases, and 10 bases lay outside the gene matches. This CDR3 contains 15 residues. The CDR3: CASSPPRSGRNEQYF. The CDR3 bases are TGTGCCAGCAGCCCCCCCAGAAGCGGGAGGAACGAGCAGTACTTC.

The chain couples TRBV6-5 to TRBJ1-2, with a possible D match to TRBD1 (5 bases). V dropped 4 bases and J dropped 7 bases, with 13 bases sitting between them. The CDR3 runs to 13 residues. The germline gives CDR1 MNHEY, CDR2 SVGAGI. CDR3 DNA sequence: TGTGCCAGCAGTTTTAGGGGCGCAGGTGGCTACACCTTC. Translating it yields CASSFRGAGGYTF.

The chain employs TRBV28 and TRBJ2-1; a possible D gene is TRBD2 (7 bases). V was cut by 6 bases and J by 6 bases, with 15 bases left in between. CDR3 length: 14 residues. Per germline, CDR1 MDHEN and CDR2 SYDVKM. The CDR3 region has the DNA TGTGCCAGCAGGTCCGGGGGCGGGAGCAATGAGCAGTTCTTC. It encodes CASRSGGGSNEQFF.

CDR3 region: CASSVWAGANYEQYF. In DNA, the CDR3 is TGTGCCAGCAGTGTATGGGCGGGGGCGAACTACGAGCAGTACTTC. The rearrangement links TRBV6-4 to TRBJ2-7, with D possibly TRBD2 on 7 matching bases. Per the germline V gene, CDR1 is MRHNA and CDR2 is SNTAGT. This CDR3 is 15 amino acids long. Trimming removed 4 bases from V and 3 bases from J, with 16 bases in between.

This sequence joins TRBV7-9 and TRBJ2-7; 10 bases match TRBD2. Germline values: CDR1 SEHNR, CDR2 FQNEAQ (reference sequence). There are 13 residues in the CDR3. V gave up 6 bases and J gave up 2 bases; unmatched junction bases: 1. The CDR3 DNA reads as TGTGCCAGCAGTCTAGCGGGGGCCTACGAGCAGTACTTC. It yields the protein CASSLAGAYEQYF.

The genes are TRBV5-4 and TRBJ2-3; a possible D gene is TRBD1 (7 bases). This CDR3 spans 14 amino acids. V was clipped by 4 bases and J by 4 bases, with 13 bases between them. Germline loops: CDR1 SGHNT, CDR2 YYREEE (reference sequence). CDR3: CASSGRDRSDTQYF. Written as DNA, the CDR3 is TGTGCCAGCAGCGGGCGGGACAGATCAGATACGCAGTATTTT.

V is TRBV18 and J is TRBJ1-2; TRBD1 matches 9 bases. Germline V lookup: CDR1 KGHSH, CDR2 LQKENI. V dropped 3 bases and J dropped 2; count of bases not matched to a gene: 7. The CDR3 is 16 amino acids. CDR3 loop: CASSPMGQGSNYGYTF. In nucleotides, the CDR3 is TGTGCCAGCTCACCGATGGGACAGGGATCGAACTATGGCTACACCTTC.

V is TRBV7-3 and J is TRBJ1-2; D remains ambiguous. CDR1 and CDR2 (germline): SGHTA, FQGTGA. This CDR3 region has 14 residues. Trimming took 2 bases from V and 1 from J, leaving 8 bases between them. The CDR3 nucleotides are TGTGCCAGCAGCTTAGTGGGCAGTAACTATGGCTACACCTTC. It codes for CASSLVGSNYGYTF.

This clone was observed a single time. The chain carries TRBV4-1 and TRBJ2-1; weak D call: TRBD2 (6 bases). Looked up from germline, CDR1 is MGHRA and CDR2 is YSYEKL. This CDR3 region has 16 residues. Trimming took 1 base from V and 0 from J, leaving 10 bases between them. The CDR3 protein is CASSQGLAHSYNEQFF. The CDR3 DNA follows: TGCGCCAGCAGCCAAGGTCTAGCGCACTCCTACAATGAGCAGTTCTTC.

This rearrangement joins TRBV27 to TRBJ2-7; 7 bases are shared with TRBD1. CDR1 and CDR2 from the germline V gene are MNHEY and SMNVEV (reference sequence). The CDR3 has 13 residues. V was pared by 6 bases and J by 1 base, with 3 bases of the junction left unmatched. CDR3 DNA: TGTGCCAGCAGGCGACAGGGTTCCTACGAGCAGTACTTC. Encoded protein: CASRRQGSYEQYF.

The CDR3 reads CASSPDRVPYQPQHF. Written as DNA, the CDR3 is TGTGCCAGCAGTCCCGACAGGGTGCCTTATCAGCCCCAGCATTTT. The V gene is TRBV27, the J gene TRBJ1-5; TRBD1 matches 7 bases. The germline CDR1 and CDR2 sequences are MNHEY and SMNVEV (reference sequence). V was pared by 5 bases and J by 5 bases, with 9 bases of the junction left unmatched. The CDR3 sequence is 15 residues long.

The chain joins TRBV6-5 to TRBJ2-7, with 9 bases identical to TRBD1. The germline gives CDR1 MNHEY, CDR2 SVGAGI. V dropped 6 bases and J dropped 2; count of bases not matched to a gene: 8. The CDR3 consists of 15 residues. The CDR3 DNA reads TGTGCCAGCAGATGGACAGGGGCAATTCCCTACGAGCAGTACTTC. It is translated as CASRWTGAIPYEQYF.

This chain's CDR3 is CATSEPGQGFNEQFF. In DNA form, the CDR3 reads TGTGCCACCAGTGAGCCGGGACAGGGGTTCAATGAGCAGTTCTTC. The chain joins TRBV24-1 to TRBJ2-1, with 10 bases identical to TRBD1. This CDR3 region has 15 residues. Trimming cost V 4 bases and J 6 bases; bases outside gene matches: 5. The germline gives CDR1 KGHDR, CDR2 SFDVKD.

The chain joins TRBV6-2 or TRBV6-3 to TRBJ2-7; TRBD2 agrees at 11 bases. V gave up 4 bases and J gave up 4 bases; unmatched junction bases: 6. This CDR3 comprises 15 residues. CDR1 and CDR2 from the germline V gene are MNHEY and SVGEGT. The CDR3 region is CASSSPGTSGYEQYF. CDR3 nucleotides: TGTGCCAGCAGTTCGCCCGGGACTAGCGGTTACGAGCAGTACTTC.

The genes are TRBV6-1 and TRBJ2-2; 9 bases fit TRBD2. Trimming cost V 1 base and J 6 bases; bases outside gene matches: 3. Germline CDR1 MNHNS, CDR2 SASEGT. The CDR3 runs to 15 residues. The CDR3 sequence: CASSEVLAGAGELFF. In nucleotides, the CDR3 is TGTGCCAGCAGTGAAGTGTTAGCGGGAGCCGGGGAGCTGTTTTTT.

V gene TRBV11-2 combines with J gene TRBJ2-3; 12 nucleotides line up with TRBD2. Germline loops: CDR1 SGHAT, CDR2 FQNNGV. V was pared by 6 bases and J by 6 bases, with 7 bases of the junction left unmatched. The CDR3 runs to 15 residues. The CDR3 protein is CASRSLAGGGDTQYF. The CDR3, as DNA: TGTGCCAGCAGGTCTCTAGCGGGAGGGGGGGATACGCAGTATTTT.